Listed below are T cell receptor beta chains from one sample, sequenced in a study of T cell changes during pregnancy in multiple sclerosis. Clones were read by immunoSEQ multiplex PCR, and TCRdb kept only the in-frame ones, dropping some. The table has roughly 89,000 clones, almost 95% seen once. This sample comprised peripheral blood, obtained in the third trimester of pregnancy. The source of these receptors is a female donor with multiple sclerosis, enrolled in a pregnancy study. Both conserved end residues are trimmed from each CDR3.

CDR3: ASRPDRGVIGYT; V: TRBV28; J: TRBJ1-2
CDR3: ASTALNQPQH; V: TRBV19; J: TRBJ1-5
CDR3: ASSSPSGREETQY; V: TRBV5-1; J: TRBJ2-5
CDR3: ASTNRSSGANVLT; V: TRBV6-4; J: TRBJ2-6
CDR3: SVELRGGTYEQY; V: TRBV29-1; J: TRBJ2-7
CDR3: ASSIGAGDNYGYT; V: TRBV19; J: TRBJ1-2
CDR3: SVDGGHWGTEAF; V: TRBV29-1; J: TRBJ1-1
CDR3: ASSLVSLVAGKETQY; V: TRBV7-8; J: TRBJ2-5
CDR3: ASSVIQGYGYT; V: TRBV7-9; J: TRBJ1-2
CDR3: ASSLTTRISGANVLT; V: TRBV11-2; J: TRBJ2-6
CDR3: ATTSFVRGTTGLGEQY; V: TRBV15; J: TRBJ2-7
CDR3: ASSGDIQSSYEQY; V: TRBV2; J: TRBJ2-7
CDR3: AISVGGTSGGNEQF; V: TRBV10-3; J: TRBJ2-1
CDR3: ASSLDGQGAAEAF; V: TRBV5-1; J: TRBJ1-1
CDR3: ASSQGHSVMNTEAF; V: TRBV27; J: TRBJ1-1
CDR3: ASSLPQGAFGRYNEQF; V: TRBV27; J: TRBJ2-1
CDR3: ASSQTGTTSPSSYEQY; V: TRBV23-1; J: TRBJ2-7
CDR3: ASIGLPPYNEQF; V: TRBV6-1; J: TRBJ2-1
CDR3: ASSLQRELNQETQY; V: TRBV28; J: TRBJ2-5
CDR3: ASSPGSRANVLT; V: TRBV27; J: TRBJ2-6
CDR3: IGQRNQPQH; V: TRBV20-1; J: TRBJ1-5
CDR3: ASSFRRGRLLPGTDTQY; V: TRBV28; J: TRBJ2-3
CDR3: ASSPLTGTGKGGYT; V: TRBV27; J: TRBJ1-2
CDR3: ASSLLQISYEQY; V: TRBV28; J: TRBJ2-7
CDR3: ASSLVSVQRGSPNEQF; V: TRBV11-2; J: TRBJ2-1
CDR3: ATSREVRSGANVLT; V: TRBV15; J: TRBJ2-6
CDR3: ASSLLPSGQWSYEQY; V: TRBV28; J: TRBJ2-7
CDR3: ASSPRTSGGTYNEQF; V: TRBV7-9; J: TRBJ2-1
CDR3: ASSSRNYLNEKLF; V: TRBV6-5; J: TRBJ1-4
CDR3: ASSLTSGSYTEQF; V: TRBV7-9; J: TRBJ2-1
CDR3: AIFQGARSF; V: TRBV2; J: TRBJ1-1
CDR3: ASSPPSGGPNYGYT; V: TRBV5-8; J: TRBJ1-2
CDR3: ASSLYGVVTEAF; V: TRBV5-1; J: TRBJ1-1
CDR3: ASRDSDEQY; V: TRBV7-2; J: TRBJ2-7
CDR3: ASSLTGTNFGEQY; V: TRBV14; J: TRBJ2-7
CDR3: ASSQSLRLRTNTEAF; V: TRBV4-1; J: TRBJ1-1